Listed below are T cell receptor beta chains from one sample, sequenced in a study of T cell responses to AZD1222 COVID-19 vaccine. Repertoires were generated with immunoSEQ multiplex PCR, while TCRdb's copy carries only in-frame clones and drops some. The sample consists of about 110,000 clones, roughly 92% of them appearing once. The specimen was peripheral blood, collected 28 days after the second AZD1222 dose. These receptors all come from an adult who received the AZD1222 COVID-19 vaccine. CDR3s include the opening cysteine and the closing phenylalanine or tryptophan. D genes are given only for firm matches. The size of a clone is reported for some rows only, either as once, few or many, or as a class for expanded clones.

d_call: -; v_call: TRBV23-1; clone_size: -; j_call: TRBJ1-1; cdr3_aa: CASSQWPKMNTEAFF; cdr3_nt: TGCGCCAGCAGTCAATGGCCTAAGATGAACACTGAAGCTTTCTTT
d_call: -; v_call: TRBV29-1; clone_size: -; j_call: TRBJ2-6; cdr3_aa: CSVGSGANVLTF; cdr3_nt: TGCAGCGTTGGGTCTGGGGCCAACGTCCTGACTTTC
d_call: -; v_call: TRBV5-1; clone_size: -; j_call: TRBJ1-1; cdr3_aa: CASSLGENQEAFF; cdr3_nt: TGCGCCAGCAGCTTGGGTGAGAACCAAGAAGCTTTCTTT
d_call: TRBD1; v_call: TRBV7-8; clone_size: few; j_call: TRBJ1-2; cdr3_aa: CASSIRDRGTGYTF; cdr3_nt: TGTGCCAGCAGCATCCGGGACAGGGGGACTGGCTACACCTTC
d_call: -; v_call: TRBV19; clone_size: -; j_call: TRBJ1-1; cdr3_aa: CASSRRGLGTEAFF; cdr3_nt: TGTGCCAGTAGTCGACGGGGGCTGGGGACTGAAGCTTTCTTT
d_call: TRBD2; v_call: TRBV5-1; clone_size: -; j_call: TRBJ2-3; cdr3_aa: CASGGLAEADTQYF; cdr3_nt: TGCGCCAGCGGAGGGCTAGCGGAGGCAGATACGCAGTATTTT
d_call: -; v_call: TRBV14; clone_size: -; j_call: TRBJ2-7; cdr3_aa: CASSQDSMPYYEQYF; cdr3_nt: TGTGCCAGCAGCCAAGACAGCATGCCCTACTACGAGCAGTACTTC
d_call: -; v_call: TRBV21-1; clone_size: once; j_call: TRBJ2-7; cdr3_aa: CASSKPSMGPTLYEQYF; cdr3_nt: TGTGCCAGCAGCAAACCGTCCATGGGGCCGACCCTCTACGAGCAGTACTTC
d_call: -; v_call: TRBV10-1; clone_size: -; j_call: TRBJ2-7; cdr3_aa: CASANSSYEQYF; cdr3_nt: TGCGCCTCGGCAAATTCCAGCTACGAGCAGTACTTC
d_call: -; v_call: TRBV29-1; clone_size: few; j_call: TRBJ1-3; cdr3_aa: CSVAGEGNTIYF; cdr3_nt: TGCAGCGTTGCAGGGGAAGGAAACACCATATATTTT
d_call: -; v_call: TRBV29-1; clone_size: -; j_call: TRBJ2-3; cdr3_aa: CSVTSSAGSTDTQYF; cdr3_nt: TGCAGCGTCACAAGTTCGGCGGGTAGCACAGATACGCAGTATTTT
d_call: -; v_call: TRBV30; clone_size: -; j_call: TRBJ1-6; cdr3_aa: CAWSIGQHNSPLHF; cdr3_nt: TGTGCCTGGAGTATTGGCCAGCATAATTCACCCCTCCACTTT
d_call: -; v_call: TRBV3-1/TRBV3-2; clone_size: -; j_call: TRBJ1-3; cdr3_aa: CASSGWGTSGNTIYF; cdr3_nt: TGTGCCAGCAGCGGGTGGGGGACCTCTGGAAACACCATATATTTT
d_call: TRBD2; v_call: TRBV7-3; clone_size: -; j_call: TRBJ2-5; cdr3_aa: CASSLAGGRETQYF; cdr3_nt: TGTGCCAGCAGCTTAGCGGGGGGGCGCGAGACCCAGTACTTC
d_call: -; v_call: TRBV9; clone_size: -; j_call: TRBJ2-7; cdr3_aa: CASSVGDSLTYEQYF; cdr3_nt: TGTGCCAGCAGCGTCGGGGACTCCCTAACCTACGAGCAGTACTTC
d_call: -; v_call: TRBV6-5; clone_size: -; j_call: TRBJ2-2; cdr3_aa: CASHATGELFF; cdr3_nt: TGTGCCAGTCACGCCACCGGGGAGCTGTTTTTT